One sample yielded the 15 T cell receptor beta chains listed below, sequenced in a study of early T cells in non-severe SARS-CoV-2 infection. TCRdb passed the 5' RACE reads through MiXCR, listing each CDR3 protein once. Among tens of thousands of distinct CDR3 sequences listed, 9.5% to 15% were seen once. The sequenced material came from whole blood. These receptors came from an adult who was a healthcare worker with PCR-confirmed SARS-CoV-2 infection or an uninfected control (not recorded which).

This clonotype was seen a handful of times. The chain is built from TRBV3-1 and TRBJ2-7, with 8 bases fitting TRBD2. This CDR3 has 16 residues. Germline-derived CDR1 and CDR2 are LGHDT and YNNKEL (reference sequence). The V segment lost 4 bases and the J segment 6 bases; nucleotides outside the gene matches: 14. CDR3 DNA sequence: TGTGCCAGCAGCCTAAGACCCGAGACTAGCGAGGGCGAGCAGTACTTC. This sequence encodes CASSLRPETSEGEQYF.

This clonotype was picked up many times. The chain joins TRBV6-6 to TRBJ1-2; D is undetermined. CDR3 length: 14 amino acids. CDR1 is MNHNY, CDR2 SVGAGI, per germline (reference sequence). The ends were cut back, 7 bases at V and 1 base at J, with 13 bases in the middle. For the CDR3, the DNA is TGTGCCAGCAATGTCGACATTAGTAACTATGGCTACACCTTC. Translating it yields CASNVDISNYGYTF.

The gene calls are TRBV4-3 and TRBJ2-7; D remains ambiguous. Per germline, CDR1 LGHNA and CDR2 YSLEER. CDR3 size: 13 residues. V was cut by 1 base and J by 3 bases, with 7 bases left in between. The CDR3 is CASSQAPGYEQYF. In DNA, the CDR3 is TGCGCCAGCAGCCAAGCCCCCGGCTACGAGCAGTACTTC.

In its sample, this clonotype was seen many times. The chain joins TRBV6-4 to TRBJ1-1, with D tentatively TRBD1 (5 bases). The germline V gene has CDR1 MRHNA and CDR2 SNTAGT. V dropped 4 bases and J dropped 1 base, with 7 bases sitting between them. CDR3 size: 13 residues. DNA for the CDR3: TGTGCCAGCAGTGCTACAGGGAACACTGAAGCTTTCTTT. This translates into CASSATGNTEAFF.

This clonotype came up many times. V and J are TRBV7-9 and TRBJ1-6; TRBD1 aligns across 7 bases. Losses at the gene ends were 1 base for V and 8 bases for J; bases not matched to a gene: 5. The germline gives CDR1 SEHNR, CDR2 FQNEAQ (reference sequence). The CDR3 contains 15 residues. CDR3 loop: CASSLVDRGHSPLHF. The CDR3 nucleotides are TGTGCCAGCAGCTTAGTAGATAGGGGGCATTCACCCCTCCACTTT.

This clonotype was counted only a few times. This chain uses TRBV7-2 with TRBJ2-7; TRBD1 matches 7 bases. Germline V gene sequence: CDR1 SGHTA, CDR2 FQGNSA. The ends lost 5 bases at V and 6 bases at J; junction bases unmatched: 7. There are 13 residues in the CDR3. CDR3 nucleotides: TGTGCCAGCAGCCTAAGACAGGGTTCCGAGCAGTACTTC. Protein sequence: CASSLRQGSEQYF. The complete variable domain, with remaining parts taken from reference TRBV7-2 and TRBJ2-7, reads GAGVSQSPSNKVTEKGKDVELRCDPISGHTALYWYRQSLGQGLEFLIYFQGNSAPDKSGLPSDRFSAERTGGSVSTLTIQRTQQEDSAVYLCASSLRQGSEQYFGPGTRLTVT.

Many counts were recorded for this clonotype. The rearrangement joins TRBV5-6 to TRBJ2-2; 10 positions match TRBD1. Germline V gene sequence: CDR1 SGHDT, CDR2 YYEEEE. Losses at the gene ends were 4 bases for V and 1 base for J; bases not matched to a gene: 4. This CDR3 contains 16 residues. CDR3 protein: CASSRDRGKNTGELFF. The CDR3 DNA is TGTGCCAGCAGCAGGGACAGGGGAAAGAACACCGGGGAGCTGTTTTTT.

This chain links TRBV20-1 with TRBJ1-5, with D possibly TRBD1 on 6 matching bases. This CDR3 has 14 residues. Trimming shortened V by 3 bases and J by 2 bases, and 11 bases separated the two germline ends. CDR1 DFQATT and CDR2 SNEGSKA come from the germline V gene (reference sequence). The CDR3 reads CSASPGGGNQPQHF. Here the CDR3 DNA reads TGCAGTGCTAGTCCCGGGGGCGGCAATCAGCCCCAGCATTTT.

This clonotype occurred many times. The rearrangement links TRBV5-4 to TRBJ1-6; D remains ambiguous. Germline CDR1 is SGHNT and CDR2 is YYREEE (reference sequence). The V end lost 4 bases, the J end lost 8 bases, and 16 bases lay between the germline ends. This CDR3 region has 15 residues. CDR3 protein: CASSPGERNHSPLHF. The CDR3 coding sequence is TGTGCCAGCAGCCCCGGAGAGAGAAACCATTCACCCCTCCACTTT. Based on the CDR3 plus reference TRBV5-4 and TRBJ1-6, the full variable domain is ETGVTQSPTHLIKTRGQQVTLRCSSQSGHNTVSWYQQALGQGPQFIFQYYREEENGRGNFPPRFSGLQFPNYSSELNVNALELDDSALYLCASSPGERNHSPLHFGNGTRLTVT.

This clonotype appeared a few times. Here the CDR3 DNA reads TGCAGTGCTGCAGCGTTAGCGGGTGAAGGCGATGAGCAGTTCTTC. Its translation: CSAAALAGEGDEQFF. This chain links TRBV20-1 with TRBJ2-1; 7 positions agree with TRBD2. V gave up 5 bases and J gave up 8 bases; unmatched junction bases: 15. From germline, CDR1 is DFQATT and CDR2 SNEGSKA (reference sequence). The CDR3 consists of 15 residues.

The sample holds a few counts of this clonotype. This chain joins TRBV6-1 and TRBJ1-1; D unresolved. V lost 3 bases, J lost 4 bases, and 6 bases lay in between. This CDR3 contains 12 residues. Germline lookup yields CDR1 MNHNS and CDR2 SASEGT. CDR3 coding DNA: TGTGCCAGCAGTGAGTCGATCACTGAAGCTTTCTTT. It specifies CASSESITEAFF.

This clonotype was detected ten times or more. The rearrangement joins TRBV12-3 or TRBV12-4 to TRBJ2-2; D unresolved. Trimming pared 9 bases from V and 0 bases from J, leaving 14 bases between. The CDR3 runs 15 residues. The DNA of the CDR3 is TGTGCCAGTACTCCTGCTGGGTCGAACACCGGGGAGCTGTTTTTT. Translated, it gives CASTPAGSNTGELFF.

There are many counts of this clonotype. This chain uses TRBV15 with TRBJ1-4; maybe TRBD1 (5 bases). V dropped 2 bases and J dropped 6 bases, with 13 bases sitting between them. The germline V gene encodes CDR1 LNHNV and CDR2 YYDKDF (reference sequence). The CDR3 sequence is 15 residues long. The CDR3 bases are TGTGCCACCAGCAGAAAGACAGCGACTTATGAAAAACTGTTTTTT. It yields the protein CATSRKTATYEKLFF.

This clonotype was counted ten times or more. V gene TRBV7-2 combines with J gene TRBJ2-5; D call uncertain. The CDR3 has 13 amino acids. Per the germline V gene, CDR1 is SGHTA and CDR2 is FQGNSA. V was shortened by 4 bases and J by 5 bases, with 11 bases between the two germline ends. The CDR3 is CASSSLFPETQYF. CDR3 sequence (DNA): TGTGCCAGCAGCTCCTTATTTCCGGAGACCCAGTACTTC. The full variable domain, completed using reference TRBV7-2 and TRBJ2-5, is GAGVSQSPSNKVTEKGKDVELRCDPISGHTALYWYRQSLGQGLEFLIYFQGNSAPDKSGLPSDRFSAERTGGSVSTLTIQRTQQEDSAVYLCASSSLFPETQYFGPGTRLLVL.

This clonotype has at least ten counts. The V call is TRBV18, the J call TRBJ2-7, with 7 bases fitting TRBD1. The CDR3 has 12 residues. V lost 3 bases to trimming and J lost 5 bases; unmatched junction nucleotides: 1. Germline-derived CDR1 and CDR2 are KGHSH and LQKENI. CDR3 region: CASSPTGDEQYF. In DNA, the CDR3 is TGTGCCAGCTCACCTACAGGGGACGAGCAGTACTTC.